The next 26 T cell receptor beta chains were all read from a single sample in a study of Ad26.COV2.S vaccination and SARS-CoV-2 variants. This sample's treatment: 15 to 20 received Ad26.COV2.S at low or high dose, single or two shots; 5 received placebo; per-sample allocation not given. Vaccine and placebo recipients were sampled on day 63 after the first injection. Here immunoSEQ multiplex PCR was the method, and the copy in TCRdb shows in-frame clones only, minus some. The sample shows roughly 500,000 clones, 80% to 90% of them seen only once. Material: peripheral blood, obtained in a trial of Ad26.COV2.S vaccine versus placebo. The source of these receptors is a person between 18 and 60 years old who received the Ad26.COV2.S COVID-19 vaccine or a placebo.

This sequence joins TRBV27 and TRBJ2-1, with a tentative D call TRBD2 (6 bases). The V gene lost 2 bases and the J gene lost 10 bases, with 12 bases spanning the gap. Germline CDR1 reads MNHEY; CDR2 reads SMNVEV (reference sequence). CDR3 size: 13 residues. CDR3 nucleotides: TGTGCCAGCAGTTTACGGGGGAAGGGGGAGCAGTTCTTC. Its protein product is CASSLRGKGEQFF.

This clone was detected once. The J gene is TRBJ2-2, the V gene TRBV5-4; a weak D match, TRBD2 (6 bases). V was shortened by 2 bases and J by 7 bases, with 9 bases between the two germline ends. The CDR3 is 13 amino acids. Germline CDR1 and CDR2: SGHNT and YYREEE (reference sequence). The CDR3 sequence is CASSLLAGGELFF. As DNA, the CDR3 is TGTGCCAGCAGCTTACTAGCCGGCGGGGAGCTGTTTTTT.

The J gene is TRBJ1-4, the V gene TRBV5-6; no clear D gene. This CDR3 is 16 amino acids long. V lost 3 bases and J lost 0, with 12 bases in between. The germline gives CDR1 SGHDT, CDR2 YYEEEE. CDR3 loop: CASSSNDGATNEKLFF. The CDR3 nucleotides are TGTGCCAGCAGCTCCAACGACGGAGCAACTAATGAAAAACTGTTTTTT.

Concerning this clone itself: Mismatch with germline at one junction end may stem from a read error. The chain combines TRBV5-1 with TRBJ2-5; D is possibly TRBD1 or TRBD2 (6 bases each). This CDR3 contains 14 residues. The germline V gene encodes CDR1 SGHRS and CDR2 YFSETQ. The CDR3, as DNA: TGCGCCAGCACCTTGGGGGGACAACAAGAGACCCAGTACTTC. Residues: CASTLGGQQETQYF.

The chain couples TRBV3-1 (or the pseudogene TRBV3-2) to TRBJ1-1, with D uncertain. The CDR3 runs to 12 residues. V lost 1 base and J 8 bases, leaving 8 bases between the germline ends. Germline V lookup: CDR1 LGHDT, CDR2 YNNKEL (reference sequence). This CDR3 is CASSQGTREAFF. DNA of the CDR3: TGTGCCAGCAGCCAAGGAACCCGGGAAGCTTTCTTT.

This clone was observed a single time. V usage is TRBV7-9 and J usage is TRBJ2-3; 8 positions agree with TRBD2. CDR3 length: 16 amino acids. Germline lookup yields CDR1 SEHNR and CDR2 FQNEAQ (reference sequence). V lost 3 bases and J lost 5; bases outside the gene matches: 10. CDR3 nucleotides: TGTGCCAGCAGCTTTTCGATCCGGGGGGGAGGAGATACGCAGTATTTT. It codes for CASSFSIRGGGDTQYF.

The chain carries TRBV2 and TRBJ2-4; D perhaps matches TRBD1 (6 bases). This CDR3 comprises 14 residues. CDR1 and CDR2 (germline): SNHLY, FYNNEI. Trimming pared 5 bases from V and 1 base from J, leaving 9 bases between. CDR3: CASSTDRAKNIQYF. The CDR3 DNA sequence: TGTGCCAGCAGTACCGACAGGGCCAAAAACATTCAGTACTTC.

This clone was found once. The chain combines TRBV27 with TRBJ2-2, with a tentative D call TRBD2 (6 bases). Germline loops: CDR1 MNHEY, CDR2 SMNVEV (reference sequence). The germline V and J ends were trimmed by 7 bases and 0 bases, with 15 bases remaining between them. The CDR3 sequence is 16 residues long. The CDR3, as DNA: TGTGCCAGCACCCAGCGGAGGGGTTCGAACACCGGGGAGCTGTTTTTT. As protein: CASTQRRGSNTGELFF.

V is TRBV29-1 and J is TRBJ1-4, with 8 bases matching TRBD1. The trim removed 8 bases at V and 10 bases at J, leaving 9 bases unmatched. The germline V gene encodes CDR1 SQVTM and CDR2 ANQGSEA. CDR3 length: 12 amino acids. The CDR3 DNA reads TGCAGCTTCGGACAGGGAGGGGGAAAACTGTTTTTT. Residues: CSFGQGGGKLFF.

The chain uses TRBV5-1 and TRBJ1-3, with a weak D call TRBD1 (6 bases). The CDR3 extends over 16 amino acids. Germline CDR1 is SGHRS and CDR2 is YFSETQ. Trimming cost V 0 bases and J 4 bases, with 14 bases left between them. In DNA, the CDR3 is TGCGCCAGCAGCTTGGAGGGGGGCTCGGTAGGAAACACCATATATTTT. Protein: CASSLEGGSVGNTIYF.

J is TRBJ2-5 and V is TRBV7-2, with 10 nucleotides matching TRBD2. Trimming removed 7 bases from V and 3 bases from J; junction bases left unmatched: 5. CDR1 is SGHTA, CDR2 FQGNSA, per germline. The CDR3 length is 14 residues. The CDR3 nucleotides are TGTGCCAGCAAAGAGAGCGGGGGGGAAGAGACCCAGTACTTC. Translating gives CASKESGGEETQYF.

V gene TRBV2 combines with J gene TRBJ2-3; weak D call: TRBD2 (5 bases). V was clipped by 2 bases and J by 14 bases, with 11 bases between them. Germline V gene lookup returns CDR1 SNHLY and CDR2 FYNNEI. This CDR3 spans 11 amino acids. CDR3 DNA sequence: TGTGCCAGCAGTGAATGGGGTGGGAGGTATTTT. Amino acid sequence: CASSEWGGRYF.

This sequence joins TRBV29-1 and TRBJ2-5, with a tentative D call TRBD2 (5 bases). CDR1 and CDR2 (germline): SQVTM, ANQGSEA. V lost 6 bases and J lost 2, with 19 bases in between. This CDR3 is built from 15 residues. The DNA for the CDR3 is TGCAGCGTAGTATCAGAAACCGGGGAACAAGAGACCCAGTACTTC. This translates into CSVVSETGEQETQYF.

The gene calls are TRBV9 and TRBJ2-3; TRBD2 matches at 10 bases. CDR1 is SGDLS and CDR2 is YYNGEE in the germline V gene. This CDR3 region has 16 residues. Trimming at V came to 3 bases and at J to 6 bases, leaving 10 bases not matched to a gene. CDR3 protein: CASSAERGGGLDTQYF. CDR3 in DNA: TGTGCCAGCAGCGCCGAGCGGGGGGGAGGGTTGGATACGCAGTATTTT.

The J gene is TRBJ2-6, the V gene TRBV27; weak D call: TRBD1 (5 bases). This CDR3 comprises 18 residues. Looked up from germline, CDR1 is MNHEY and CDR2 is SMNVEV (reference sequence). The V gene lost 6 bases and the J gene lost 0 bases, with 18 bases spanning the gap. This CDR3 reads CASRQEGWGASGANVLTF. The DNA of the CDR3 is TGTGCCAGCAGACAGGAAGGATGGGGCGCCTCTGGGGCCAACGTCCTGACTTTC.

V usage is TRBV19 and J usage is TRBJ2-1; 9 positions agree with TRBD1. Germline V gives CDR1 LNHDA, CDR2 SQIVND (reference sequence). The junction had 6 bases not matched to a gene; V was cut back by 0 bases and J by 3 bases. This CDR3 has 17 amino acids. In DNA, the CDR3 is TGTGCCAGTAGTATAGATGAGCGGACAGGGGACTACAATGAGCAGTTCTTC. Translated, it gives CASSIDERTGDYNEQFF.

The CDR3 is CASSLRDREASYEQYF. The DNA of the CDR3 is TGTGCCAGCAGCCTTCGAGACAGGGAGGCGTCCTACGAGCAGTACTTC. The J gene is TRBJ2-7, the V gene TRBV6-2 or TRBV6-3, with a tentative D call TRBD1 (7 bases). The CDR3 totals 16 residues. With 6 bases removed from V and 1 base from J, the gap between germline ends came to 19 bases. Germline assignment: CDR1 MNHEY and CDR2 SVGEGT.

J is TRBJ2-3 and V is TRBV11-2, with D perhaps assigned TRBD1 or TRBD2 (5 bases each). The V gene lost 5 bases and the J gene lost 4 bases, with 16 bases spanning the gap. Germline V gene data show CDR1 as SGHAT and CDR2 as FQNNGV. The CDR3 consists of 15 residues. CDR3 bases: TGTGCCAGCAGCCTACTAGGGGTGGCGGCAGATACGCAGTATTTT. This gives the protein CASSLLGVAADTQYF. Looking up the rest from reference TRBV11-2 and TRBJ2-3 gives the full variable domain: EAGVAQSPRYKIIEKRQSVAFWCNPISGHATLYWYQQILGQGPKLLIQFQNNGVVDDSQLPKDRFSAERLKGVDSTLKIQPAKLEDSAVYLCASSLLGVAADTQYFGPGTRLTVL.

This clone came up a few times. The DNA of the CDR3 is TGCGCCAGCAGCCAACCCTTCCTGTCGAGAGGGACAGATACGCAGTATTTT. Protein: CASSQPFLSRGTDTQYF. This chain links TRBV4-1 with TRBJ2-3; D perhaps matches TRBD2 (5 bases). The germline V and J ends were trimmed by 2 bases and 3 bases, with 18 bases remaining between them. Germline-derived CDR1 and CDR2 are MGHRA and YSYEKL. The CDR3 loop spans 17 amino acids.

CDR3 residues: CASSSRQGFAGEQYF. The CDR3 DNA follows: TGTGCCAGCAGTTCACGACAGGGGTTTGCGGGCGAGCAGTACTTC. V is TRBV27 and J is TRBJ2-7, with 8 bases matching TRBD1. The CDR3 is made up of 15 amino acids. V dropped 4 bases and J dropped 6; count of bases not matched to a gene: 11. Germline loops: CDR1 MNHEY, CDR2 SMNVEV (reference sequence).

This chain's CDR3 is CASLRGSHSNQPQHF. CDR3 sequence (DNA): TGTGCCAGCCTCCGCGGCAGTCATAGCAATCAGCCCCAGCATTTT. This sequence joins TRBV28 and TRBJ1-5, with D unclear. The germline V gene encodes CDR1 MDHEN and CDR2 SYDVKM. This CDR3 has 15 amino acids. Trimming took 8 bases from V and 0 from J, leaving 14 bases between them.

The genes are TRBV11-3 and TRBJ2-5; maybe TRBD1 (6 bases). V lost 1 base, J lost 4 bases, and 7 bases lay in between. This CDR3 spans 13 amino acids. CDR1 is SGHNT, CDR2 YENEEA, per germline. This CDR3 is CASSLAGVETQYF. In DNA form, the CDR3 reads TGTGCCAGCAGCTTAGCAGGGGTAGAGACCCAGTACTTC.

On this clone: A read error may account for a junction end that differs from germline. The chain links TRBV5-4 to TRBJ1-6; perhaps TRBD1 as D (6 bases). This CDR3 region has 13 residues. CDR1 and CDR2 (germline): SGHNT, YYREEE (reference sequence). CDR3 region: CASRLDSLGPLHF. DNA for the CDR3: TGTGCCAGCAGATTGGACAGTTTGGGGCCCCTCCACTTT. Based on the CDR3 plus reference TRBV5-4 and TRBJ1-6, the full variable domain is ETGVTQSPTHLIKTRGQQVTLRCSSQSGHNTVSWYQQALGQGPQFIFQYYREEENGRGNFPPRFSGLQFPNYSSELNVNALELDDSALYLCASRLDSLGPLHFGNGTRLTVT.

V and J are TRBV5-1 and TRBJ2-3; TRBD1 matches 10 bases. CDR1 is SGHRS, CDR2 YFSETQ, per germline. The CDR3 is 16 amino acids. V dropped 3 bases and J dropped 4; count of bases not matched to a gene: 8. CDR3 region: CASSSPGQGIADTQYF. The CDR3 nucleotides read TGCGCCAGCAGCTCTCCGGGACAGGGGATCGCAGATACGCAGTATTTT.

This clone was detected once. The chain joins TRBV6-5 to TRBJ1-4; unclear D gene. V was trimmed by 8 bases and J by 7 bases, leaving 17 bases between them. CDR1 MNHEY and CDR2 SVGAGI come from the germline V gene. This CDR3 is 14 amino acids long. The CDR3 DNA reads as TGTGCCAGCGCCAGTAGGGATTTAAGTGAAAAACTGTTTTTT. It specifies CASASRDLSEKLFF.

CDR3 amino acids: CASSLQGAKNIQYF. CDR3 DNA: TGTGCCAGCAGCCTACAGGGGGCCAAAAACATTCAGTACTTC. The gene calls are TRBV11-1 and TRBJ2-4, with 7 bases fitting TRBD1. J was trimmed by 1 base and V by 5 bases; bases with no gene match: 2. Germline V lookup: CDR1 SGHAT, CDR2 FQDESV (reference sequence). The CDR3 length is 14 residues.